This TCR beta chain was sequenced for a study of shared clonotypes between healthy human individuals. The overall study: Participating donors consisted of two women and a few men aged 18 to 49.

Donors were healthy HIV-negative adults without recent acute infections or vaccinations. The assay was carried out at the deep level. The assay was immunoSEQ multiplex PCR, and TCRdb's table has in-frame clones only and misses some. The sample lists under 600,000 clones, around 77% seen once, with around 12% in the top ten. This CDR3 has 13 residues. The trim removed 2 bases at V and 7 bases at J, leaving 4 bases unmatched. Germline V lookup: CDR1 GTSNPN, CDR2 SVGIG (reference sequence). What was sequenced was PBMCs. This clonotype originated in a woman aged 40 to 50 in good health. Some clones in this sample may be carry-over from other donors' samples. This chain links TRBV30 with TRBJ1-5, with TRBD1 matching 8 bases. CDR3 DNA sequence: TGTGCCTGGAGTTTGACAGGGGTACAGCCCCAGCATTTT. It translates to CAWSLTGVQPQHF.